The rows below give T cell receptor beta chains drawn from one sample of a study of blood T cells in healthy people across ages. One entry per CDR3 protein results from TCRdb running MiXCR on the 5' RACE reads. Altogether approximately 800,000 distinct CDR3 sequences are present, around 62% being singletons, with the ten largest covering 28%. Specimen: blood. The source of these receptors is a man in his thirties or forties in good health. The CDR3 runs from the conserved cysteine through the conserved F or W. Fields, in order: clone size, V gene, D gene, J gene, CDR3 protein, CDR3 DNA. D genes are given only for firm matches. Expanded clones are given a class, and other clones once, few, many or no size at all.

>NA|TRBV6-5|TRBD1|TRBJ1-2
CASSYSSSGTGTHGYTF
TGTGCCAGCAGTTACTCGAGTAGTGGGACAGGAACCCATGGCTACACCTTC
>NA|TRBV28|NA|TRBJ1-4
CASTQTDPKEKLFF
TGTGCCAGCACCCAGACGGACCCAAAGGAAAAACTGTTTTTT
>NA|TRBV9|TRBD2|TRBJ2-1
CASSLGLAGGITYNEQFF
TGTGCCAGCAGCTTAGGGCTAGCGGGGGGTATTACCTACAATGAGCAGTTCTTC
>few|TRBV7-2|TRBD1|TRBJ2-7
CASSESDRPTYEQYF
TGTGCCAGCAGCGAATCGGACAGGCCGACCTACGAGCAGTACTTC
>NA|TRBV6-2/TRBV6-3|TRBD1|TRBJ2-1
CASSSRTGHRNNEQFF
TGTGCCAGCAGTTCACGGACAGGGCATAGGAACAATGAGCAGTTCTTC
>once|TRBV20-1|TRBD1|TRBJ1-5
CSAQAGGAAQPQHF
TGCAGTGCCCAAGCAGGGGGCGCAGCTCAGCCCCAGCATTTT
>NA|TRBV10-3|NA|TRBJ2-5
CAIRQRYQETQYF
TGTGCCATCAGGCAACGGTACCAAGAGACCCAGTACTTC
>NA|TRBV14|TRBD2|TRBJ2-1
CASSQDTATSGGGYEQFF
TGTGCCAGCAGCCAAGATACGGCAACTAGCGGGGGAGGATATGAGCAGTTCTTC
>NA|TRBV4-3|NA|TRBJ1-6
CASSQDWGGRSPLHF
TGCGCCAGCAGCCAAGACTGGGGGGGTCGTTCACCCCTCCACTTT
>NA|TRBV24-1|NA|TRBJ2-5
CATSDLRQGEETQYF
TGTGCCACCAGTGATTTGAGGCAGGGAGAAGAGACCCAGTACTTC
>once|TRBV7-3|NA|TRBJ1-1
CASSPNKGGGTEAFF
TGTGCCAGCAGCCCAAATAAAGGGGGGGGGACTGAAGCTTTCTTT
>NA|TRBV9|NA|TRBJ2-4
CASSVGVGEQYF
TGTGCCAGCAGCGTAGGAGTAGGGGAGCAGTACTTC
>NA|TRBV19|NA|TRBJ1-2
CASSMSDYDYTF
TGTGCCAGTAGCATGTCGGACTATGACTACACCTTC
>few|TRBV7-2|NA|TRBJ2-3
CASSLAQGSDTQYF
TGTGCCAGCAGCTTAGCACAGGGTTCTGATACGCAGTATTTT
>NA|TRBV14|NA|TRBJ1-1
CASSGSRYSTEAFF
TGTGCCAGCAGCGGGTCGCGGTATAGCACTGAAGCTTTCTTT
>NA|TRBV20-1|NA|TRBJ1-2
CSASEEDYGYTF
TGCAGTGCTAGCGAGGAGGACTATGGCTACACCTTC
>NA|TRBV7-8|NA|TRBJ1-2
CASSPTGVNPGHYGYTF
TGTGCCAGCAGCCCCACGGGGGTCAACCCGGGGCACTATGGCTACACCTTC
>NA|TRBV6-6|NA|TRBJ2-3
CASSYVDPPYPDTQYF
TGTGCCAGCAGTTACGTGGACCCACCTTATCCAGATACGCAGTATTTT
>NA|TRBV4-2|NA|TRBJ1-6
CASSQDLGDSPLHF
TGTGCCAGCAGCCAAGATCTCGGGGATTCACCCCTCCACTTT
>NA|TRBV20-1|NA|TRBJ2-5
CSARVSWGQETQYF
TGCAGTGCTAGAGTGTCGTGGGGCCAGGAGACCCAGTACTTC
>NA|TRBV7-3|TRBD2|TRBJ2-5
CASSASGGFQETQYF
TGTGCCAGTTCCGCTAGCGGGGGGTTTCAAGAGACCCAGTACTTC
>NA|TRBV3-1|NA|TRBJ2-3
CASSQVLYSGDTQYF
TGTGCCAGCAGCCAAGTCCTATACAGCGGGGATACGCAGTATTTT
>once|TRBV28|NA|TRBJ2-5
CASRQAQETQYF
TGTGCCAGCAGACAGGCACAAGAGACCCAGTACTTC
>NA|TRBV21-1|NA|TRBJ2-5
CASSTDRDSKETQYF
TGTGCCAGCAGCACGGACCGGGACAGCAAAGAGACCCAGTACTTC
>NA|TRBV7-8|NA|TRBJ2-1
CASSSHRGQWVRGANYNEQFF
TGTGCCAGCAGCTCACACAGGGGGCAATGGGTGCGGGGGGCCAACTACAATGAGCAGTTCTTC
>NA|TRBV9|NA|TRBJ2-3
CASSGGRADRDTQYF
TGTGCCAGCAGCGGCGGACGAGCGGACCGAGATACGCAGTATTTT
>NA|TRBV20-1|TRBD1|TRBJ1-2
CSARDPGQGNYGYTF
TGCAGTGCTAGAGATCCGGGACAGGGGAACTATGGCTACACCTTC
>NA|TRBV4-2|NA|TRBJ1-5
CASSQGEGGYSNQPQHF
TGTGCCAGCAGCCAGGGTGAGGGAGGATATAGCAATCAGCCCCAGCATTTT
>few|TRBV13|NA|TRBJ2-5
CASSFIGFQETQYF
TGTGCCAGCAGCTTCATCGGATTCCAAGAGACCCAGTACTTC
>NA|TRBV10-3|TRBD1|TRBJ1-1
CAISRQGNTEAFF
TGTGCCATCAGTCGACAGGGCAACACTGAAGCTTTCTTT
>many|TRBV28|NA|TRBJ2-7
CASSLGIHEQYF
TGTGCCAGCAGTTTGGGCATTCACGAGCAGTACTTC
>few|TRBV5-1|TRBD1|TRBJ2-1
CASSLAGQGPHEQFF
TGCGCCAGCAGCTTGGCAGGACAGGGGCCGCATGAGCAGTTCTTC
>NA|TRBV5-1|TRBD1|TRBJ1-6
CASSEGQGIVPPLHF
TGCGCCAGCAGCGAGGGACAGGGGATCGTGCCACCCCTCCACTTT
>NA|TRBV15|NA|TRBJ2-7
CATSPQRGGYEQYF
TGTGCCACCAGCCCCCAGAGGGGGGGTTACGAGCAGTACTTC
>NA|TRBV20-1|TRBD2|TRBJ2-5
CSAEGLAGVLRETQYF
TGCAGTGCTGAGGGACTAGCGGGGGTCTTACGGGAGACCCAGTACTTC
>NA|TRBV7-2|TRBD1|TRBJ2-4
CASSLIDRVKNIQYF
TGTGCCAGCAGCTTAATCGACAGGGTCAAAAACATTCAGTACTTC